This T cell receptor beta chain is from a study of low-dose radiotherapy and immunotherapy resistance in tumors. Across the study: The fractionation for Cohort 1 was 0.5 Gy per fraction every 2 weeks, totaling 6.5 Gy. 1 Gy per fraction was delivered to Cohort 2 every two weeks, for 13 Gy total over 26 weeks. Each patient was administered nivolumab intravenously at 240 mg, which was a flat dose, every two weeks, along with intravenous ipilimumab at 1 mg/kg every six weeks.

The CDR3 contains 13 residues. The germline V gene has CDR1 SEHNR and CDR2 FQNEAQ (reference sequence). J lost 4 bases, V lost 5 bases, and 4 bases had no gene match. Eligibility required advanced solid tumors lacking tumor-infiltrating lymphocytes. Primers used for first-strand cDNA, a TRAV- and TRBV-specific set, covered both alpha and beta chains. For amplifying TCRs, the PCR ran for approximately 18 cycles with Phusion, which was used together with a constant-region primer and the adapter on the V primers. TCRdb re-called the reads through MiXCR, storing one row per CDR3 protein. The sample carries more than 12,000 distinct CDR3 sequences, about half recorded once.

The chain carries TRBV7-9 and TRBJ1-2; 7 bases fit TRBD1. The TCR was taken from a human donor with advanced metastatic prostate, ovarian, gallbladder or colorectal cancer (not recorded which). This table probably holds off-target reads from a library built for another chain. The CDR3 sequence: CASSPGQAYGYTF. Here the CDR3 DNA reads TGTGCCAGCAGCCCAGGACAGGCCTATGGCTACACCTTC.